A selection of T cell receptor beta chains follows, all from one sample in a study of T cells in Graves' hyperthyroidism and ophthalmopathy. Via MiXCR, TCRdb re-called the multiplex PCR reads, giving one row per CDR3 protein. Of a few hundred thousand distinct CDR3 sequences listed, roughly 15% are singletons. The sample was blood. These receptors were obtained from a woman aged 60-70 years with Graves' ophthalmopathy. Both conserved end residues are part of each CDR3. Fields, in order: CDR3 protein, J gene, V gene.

CDR3aa: CASSYTGTSGMETQYF
j_gene: TRBJ2-5
v_gene: TRBV7-3

CDR3aa: CSARGTAGETQYF
j_gene: TRBJ2-5
v_gene: TRBV20-1

CDR3aa: CASSPRHHANTGELFF
j_gene: TRBJ2-2
v_gene: TRBV9

CDR3aa: CASSPSALGAWGYTF
j_gene: TRBJ1-2
v_gene: TRBV28

CDR3aa: CASGLVVGTGHNEQFF
j_gene: TRBJ2-1
v_gene: TRBV12-5

CDR3aa: CASSYYRLGYEQYF
j_gene: TRBJ2-7
v_gene: TRBV6-2/TRBV6-3

CDR3aa: CSAPGDRNNEQFF
j_gene: TRBJ2-1
v_gene: TRBV20-1

CDR3aa: CASSYDGQRGETQYF
j_gene: TRBJ2-5
v_gene: TRBV6-5

CDR3aa: CASSLASSQGNIQYF
j_gene: TRBJ2-4
v_gene: TRBV3-1

CDR3aa: CASRTGTSLEQYF
j_gene: TRBJ2-7
v_gene: TRBV6-1

CDR3aa: CSVRVLAGADTQYF
j_gene: TRBJ2-3
v_gene: TRBV20-1

CDR3aa: CSAPVAGGQETQYF
j_gene: TRBJ2-5
v_gene: TRBV20-1

CDR3aa: CSAPPGTGDQPQHF
j_gene: TRBJ1-5
v_gene: TRBV20-1

CDR3aa: CATQREGYGYTF
j_gene: TRBJ1-2
v_gene: TRBV10-3

CDR3aa: CASSLNGLAARDTQYF
j_gene: TRBJ2-3
v_gene: TRBV5-5

CDR3aa: CASSLGTSGRAGNEQFF
j_gene: TRBJ2-1
v_gene: TRBV5-4